Below, 22 T cell receptor beta chains from the same sample are listed, as sequenced in a study of radiation and T cells in renal cell carcinoma. Described time point: blood 4 weeks post-SBRT, at nephrectomy. The treatment is: 15 Gy SBRT to primary tumor, nephrectomy 4 weeks later. Assay used: immunoSEQ multiplex PCR; TCRdb lists only in-frame clones, some missing. The sample holds 120,000 to 150,000 clones; 65% to 90% are singletons and the top ten take 15% to 20%. This specimen consisted of blood, obtained from a patient whose treatment included radiotherapy and nephrectomy. The receptor set was obtained from a woman in her 50s with renal cell carcinoma.

The rearrangement joins TRBV6-1 to TRBJ1-2; TRBD1 is a possible D gene (5 bases). From germline, CDR1 is MNHNS and CDR2 SASEGT. The CDR3 has 14 amino acids. The V and J ends lost 1 base and 3 bases respectively, with 9 bases between them. In DNA, the CDR3 is TGTGCCAGCAGTGAAGTGGGCAGGGACTATGGCTACACCTTC. The encoded protein is CASSEVGRDYGYTF.

The chain uses TRBV7-9 and TRBJ2-7, with D unclear. Looked up from germline, CDR1 is SEHNR and CDR2 is FQNEAQ (reference sequence). This CDR3 has 13 residues. V lost 5 bases and J lost 1, with 9 bases in between. The CDR3 sequence is CASSPWGSYEQYF. The CDR3 DNA is TGTGCCAGCAGCCCTTGGGGATCCTACGAGCAGTACTTC.

The rearrangement links TRBV19 to TRBJ1-6, with 9 bases lining up with TRBD1. This CDR3 has 15 residues. Germline values: CDR1 LNHDA, CDR2 SQIVND (reference sequence). The V segment lost 4 bases and the J segment 7 bases; nucleotides outside the gene matches: 5. The CDR3 bases are TGTGCCAGTAGTAGGACAGGGGTGCGGAATTCACCCCTCCACTTT. Translated, it gives CASSRTGVRNSPLHF.

The V call is TRBV25-1, the J call TRBJ2-3; the match to TRBD1 covers 10 bases. Germline values: CDR1 MGHDK, CDR2 SYGVNS. The trim removed 5 bases at V and 3 bases at J, leaving 8 bases unmatched. This CDR3 comprises 16 residues. The CDR3 bases are TGTGCCAGCAGTTCGACAGGGGGCAGCAGAACAGATACGCAGTATTTT. Amino acids: CASSSTGGSRTDTQYF. Full variable domain (missing parts from reference TRBV25-1 and TRBJ2-3): EADIYQTPRYLVIGTGKKITLECSQTMGHDKMYWYQQDPGMELHLIHYSYGVNSTEKGDLSSESTVSRIRTEHFPLTLESARPSHTSQYLCASSSTGGSRTDTQYFGPGTRLTVL.

The chain recombines TRBV19 with TRBJ2-6; D is uncertain. V dropped 2 bases and J dropped 0 bases, with 11 bases sitting between them. CDR1 is LNHDA, CDR2 SQIVND, per germline (reference sequence). This CDR3 has 17 residues. CDR3 protein: CASSIRRPNSGANVLTF. CDR3 nucleotide sequence: TGTGCCAGTAGTATACGACGGCCTAACTCTGGGGCCAACGTCCTGACTTTC.

The V and J genes are TRBV5-4 and TRBJ1-1, with D tentatively TRBD1 (6 bases). Deletions cut 3 bases from V and 14 bases from J, with 17 bases between. CDR1 and CDR2 from the germline V gene are SGHNT and YYREEE (reference sequence). The CDR3 has 12 residues. CDR3 nucleotide sequence: TGTGCCAGCAGCTCGCGGGACATAGAATTGTTCTTT. It specifies CASSSRDIELFF.

This chain links TRBV18 with TRBJ1-5; possibly TRBD1 for D (5 bases). The V end was cut by 2 bases, the J end by 3 bases, with 8 bases between. This CDR3 is built from 14 residues. Germline V CDR1 and CDR2: KGHSH, LQKENI. This CDR3 is CASSPEGYNQPQHF. As DNA, the CDR3 is TGTGCCAGCTCACCAGAGGGGTACAATCAGCCCCAGCATTTT.

The chain joins TRBV30 to TRBJ1-4; D is possibly TRBD1 (5 bases). Germline V gene lookup returns CDR1 GTSNPN and CDR2 SVGIG (reference sequence). The CDR3 sequence is 14 residues long. The CDR3 region is CARGEGSTNEKLFF. CDR3 nucleotide sequence: TGTGCTCGAGGGGAGGGATCAACTAATGAAAAACTGTTTTTT.

This clone was counted a single time. DNA for the CDR3: TGTGCCAGCAGCCAGGACAGGGAGCCGTTTCACAATGAGCAGTTCTTC. Translated, it gives CASSQDREPFHNEQFF. The chain uses TRBV7-2 and TRBJ2-1, with 8 bases lining up with TRBD1. There are 16 residues in the CDR3. V lost 5 bases and J lost 5; bases outside the gene matches: 11. CDR1 and CDR2 from the germline V gene are SGHTA and FQGNSA. Full variable domain (missing parts from reference TRBV7-2 and TRBJ2-1): GAGVSQSPSNKVTEKGKDVELRCDPISGHTALYWYRQSLGQGLEFLIYFQGNSAPDKSGLPSDRFSAERTGGSVSTLTIQRTQQEDSAVYLCASSQDREPFHNEQFFGPGTRLTVL.

The gene calls are TRBV5-1 and TRBJ2-1; TRBD2 aligns across 12 bases. With V trimmed by 4 bases and J by 7 bases, 6 bases remained unmatched. Germline V gives CDR1 SGHRS, CDR2 YFSETQ. The CDR3 is 15 amino acids. As DNA, the CDR3 is TGCGCCAGCAGCACGACTAGCGGGAGTGGGAATGAGCAGTTCTTC. Amino acids: CASSTTSGSGNEQFF.

The CDR3 sequence: CASSYYTGELFF. The CDR3 DNA follows: TGTGCCAGCAGTTACTACACCGGGGAGCTGTTTTTT. This sequence joins TRBV6-5 and TRBJ2-2; D is undetermined. Germline V gene data show CDR1 as MNHEY and CDR2 as SVGAGI. The CDR3 has 12 amino acids. The V and J ends lost 1 base and 3 bases respectively, with 0 bases between them.

The chain combines TRBV28 with TRBJ2-7, with unresolved D. This CDR3 comprises 12 residues. Germline CDR1 is MDHEN and CDR2 is SYDVKM. Trimming removed 7 bases at V and 0 bases at J, with 7 bases between. The CDR3 protein is CASNSASYEQYF. DNA of the CDR3: TGTGCCAGCAATTCTGCCTCCTACGAGCAGTACTTC.

The chain recombines TRBV21-1 with TRBJ2-7; TRBD2, the table's D call, was not compared with the DNA. TRBV21-1 is noted as a pseudogene. CDR3 length: 13 amino acids. The CDR3 bases are TGTGCCAGCAGCCAACCCGGCGGGGGCGAGCAGTACTTC. It codes for CASSQPGGGEQYF.

A few counts support this clone. V usage is TRBV5-1 and J usage is TRBJ2-2; weak D call: TRBD2 (5 bases). Germline V gene sequence: CDR1 SGHRS, CDR2 YFSETQ. The CDR3 sequence is 14 residues long. V lost 5 bases, J lost 5 bases, and 13 bases lay in between. The CDR3 nucleotides read TGCGCCAGCAGATCGGGAACAGAAACCGGGGAGCTGTTTTTT. Translated, it gives CASRSGTETGELFF.

This clone was detected only a few times. The CDR3 spells CASSQIDKPTPNTEAFF. In nucleotides, the CDR3 is TGTGCCAGCTCCCAGATCGACAAGCCCACTCCGAACACTGAAGCTTTCTTT. The rearrangement links TRBV18 to TRBJ1-1; no firm D call. Trimming stripped 6 bases from V and 1 base from J, with 21 bases between. This CDR3 region has 17 residues. Germline CDR1 is KGHSH and CDR2 is LQKENI.

V gene TRBV4-1 combines with J gene TRBJ2-7; tentatively, D is TRBD2 (5 bases). Trimming removed 0 bases at V and 0 bases at J, with 9 bases between. In germline, CDR1 is MGHRA, CDR2 YSYEKL. The CDR3 length is 15 residues. The CDR3, as DNA: TGCGCCAGCAGCCAAGAGAGGGTCCCCTCCTACGAGCAGTACTTC. Translated, it gives CASSQERVPSYEQYF.

This clone was observed a single time. V gene TRBV6-1 combines with J gene TRBJ2-3; unclear D gene. The length of the CDR3 is 15 residues. In germline, CDR1 is MNHNS, CDR2 SASEGT. V gave up 7 bases and J gave up 2 bases, with 16 bases separating them. Here the CDR3 reads CASTARHSNTDTQYF. DNA of the CDR3: TGTGCCAGCACCGCACGACATAGTAACACAGATACGCAGTATTTT.

The chain links TRBV27 to TRBJ1-1; D not resolved. Trimming took off 0 bases at V and 7 bases at J, with 12 bases between the two ends. CDR1 is MNHEY, CDR2 SMNVEV, per germline (reference sequence). The CDR3 consists of 14 residues. The CDR3 spells CASSLSFTLGEAFF. The CDR3 coding sequence is TGTGCCAGCAGTTTATCGTTCACCCTTGGTGAAGCTTTCTTT.

The CDR3 spells CASSPPSGTRETQYF. CDR3 nucleotides: TGTGCCAGCTCACCACCGTCAGGGACCAGGGAGACCCAGTACTTC. The rearrangement uses TRBV18 and TRBJ2-5; possibly TRBD1 or TRBD2 for D (5 bases each). The CDR3 is 15 amino acids. Germline loops: CDR1 KGHSH, CDR2 LQKENI. Deletions cut 0 bases from V and 5 bases from J, with 13 bases between.

J is TRBJ1-1 and V is TRBV7-9; D unclear. The germline CDR1 and CDR2 sequences are SEHNR and FQNEAQ (reference sequence). Deletions cut 4 bases from V and 1 base from J, with 10 bases between. The CDR3 is 14 residues long. The chain's CDR3 is CASSYSGANTEAFF. The DNA of the CDR3 is TGTGCCAGCAGCTACAGCGGAGCGAACACTGAAGCTTTCTTT.

This clone has just one count. The chain employs TRBV18 and TRBJ2-7, with 7 bases fitting TRBD2. J gave up 1 base and V 2 bases, and 5 bases lay outside the gene matches. CDR1 and CDR2 (germline): KGHSH, LQKENI. The CDR3 sequence is 15 residues long. CDR3 residues: CASSPIAGVSYEQYF. The DNA of the CDR3 is TGTGCCAGCTCACCAATCGCGGGAGTATCCTACGAGCAGTACTTC.

The rearrangement uses TRBV5-4 and TRBJ1-1, with 10 nucleotides matching TRBD1. V gave up 5 bases and J gave up 7 bases; unmatched junction bases: 8. The CDR3 covers 14 residues. Germline assignment: CDR1 SGHNT and CDR2 YYREEE (reference sequence). CDR3 DNA: TGTGCCAGCAGGTTTGACAGGGGGCTAGGTGAAGCTTTCTTT. Its translation is CASRFDRGLGEAFF.